This is a list of T cell receptor beta chains from one sample in a study of cytomegalovirus exposure and HLA in healthy donors. The table came from immunoSEQ multiplex PCR; TCRdb's copy has only in-frame clones and leaves some out. The sample carries fewer than 250,000 clones, about 80% recorded once. Source material: PBMCs. Receptors were obtained from a man aged 35-49 years in good health and CMV-seropositive. The CDR3 runs from the conserved cysteine through the conserved F or W. The size of a clone is reported for some rows only, either as once, few or many, or as a class for expanded clones.

v_gene	len	abundance	CDR3aa
TRBV27	16	-	CASSLSASGGGNEQFF
TRBV27	15	-	CASSTIAGSNQPQHF
TRBV25-1	14	-	CASSAILEGHEQYF
TRBV6-5	14	-	CASSEGAAQETQYF
TRBV7-2	15	-	CASSLGRGLNQPQHF
TRBV6-5	15	few	CASSRTRSGYNEQFF
TRBV11-2	15	-	CASSLSTQGNQPQHF
TRBV9	14	-	CASSATGGWETQYF
TRBV30	13	-	CASLSTRDRQAFF
TRBV7-9	12	-	CASSLVPGEQYF
TRBV4-1	15	-	CASSDPPGLAYEQYF
TRBV9	16	few	CASSVRLAGGVDTQYF
TRBV18	16	-	CASSREISGAYNEQFF
TRBV30	12	-	CAWGRGLPEAFF
TRBV7-2	16	-	CASSHSGLAGGDTQYF
TRBV19	15	-	CASSISLAGSYEQYF
TRBV7-9	18	-	CASSPPGLAGSGANVLTF
TRBV5-4	13	-	CASTAGNQETQYF
TRBV5-6	17	-	CASSLGRGGVSYNEQFF
TRBV27	17	-	CASSLMRLAGALDTQYF
TRBV7-3	14	once	CASSATPGADEQYF
TRBV15	15	few	CATSGISDRDTEAFF
TRBV6-1	14	-	CASSGDMSNQPQHF
TRBV10-2	16	-	CASSESWDRGNQPQHF
TRBV19	12	few	CASWGGAQPQHF
TRBV19	15	-	CASSIDPGFNQPQHF
TRBV5-4	16	-	CASSLTVGPGTDTQYF
TRBV7-8	15	-	CASSLALAGALEQYF
TRBV19	17	-	CASSRAWSGANTGELFF
TRBV27	13	-	CASSLGQINEQFF
TRBV9	15	once	CASSPGGGYGEKLFF
TRBV27	16	-	CASSNQALGQGNTIYF
TRBV10-3	15	-	CATRTGGTGVTEAFF
TRBV27	14	-	CASSYSSQGYEQYF
TRBV7-9	16	-	CASSLALASDSGELFF
TRBV14	12	-	CASSQALYGYTF
TRBV5-1	19	-	CASSLALSGRLSSYNEQFF
TRBV5-6	15	-	CASSFLQNRGDTQYF
TRBV5-8	16	few	CASSFETPYSNQPQHF
TRBV30	13	-	CAWSWDGTRSYTF
TRBV9	16	-	CASSPTERVGSYEQYF
TRBV6-1	14	-	CASSVREGTDTQYF
TRBV27	14	-	CASSPRGENTEAFF
TRBV6-5	14	-	CASSYSGTGIEQYF
TRBV27	13	-	CASSLSASNEQFF
TRBV4-2	14	-	CASGAGTGDNEQFF
TRBV15	16	-	CATTEGGVSGANVLTF
TRBV30	13	few	CAWKTGDLTTIYF
TRBV19	15	-	CASSIRQGATYEQYF
TRBV7-9	15	-	CASSLRLASYNEQFF
TRBV30	14	few	CACLGAGIQETQYF
TRBV6-1	14	-	CASSWGGSTDTQYF